The 5 T cell receptor beta chains below all came from one sample that was sequenced in a study of vaccination effects on CD4 cells after COVID-19. Repertoires were generated with immunoSEQ multiplex PCR, while TCRdb's copy carries only in-frame clones and drops some. The table records about 76,000 clones, approximately 71% of them present only once. Their antigens remain unidentified. Culture lasted about 10 days before CD4+ T cell isolation. Sequences were derived from CD4+ T cells from PBMCs cultured without peptide, sampled before COVID-19 vaccination. All receptors come from a human donor who received a COVID-19 vaccine.

The rearrangement links TRBV5-1 to TRBJ2-5, with TRBD2 identical over 12 bases. The germline CDR1 and CDR2 sequences are SGHRS and YFSETQ. V dropped 4 bases and J dropped 4; count of bases not matched to a gene: 14. The CDR3 has 18 amino acids. CDR3 residues: CASSAGGTTSGGGETQYF. CDR3 nucleotides: TGCGCCAGCAGCGCGGGGGGGACGACTAGCGGGGGTGGAGAGACCCAGTACTTC.

The rearrangement joins TRBV9 to TRBJ2-2; no clear D gene. Germline V gives CDR1 SGDLS, CDR2 YYNGEE. V was shortened by 3 bases and J by 1 base, with 4 bases between the two germline ends. The CDR3 covers 13 residues. DNA of the CDR3: TGTGCCAGCAGCGCTCAGAACACCGGGGAGCTGTTTTTT. It codes for CASSAQNTGELFF.

This chain connects TRBV30 to TRBJ1-6; D may be TRBD1 (6 bases). Germline V CDR1 and CDR2: GTSNPN, SVGIG (reference sequence). The CDR3 loop spans 17 amino acids. V dropped 3 bases and J dropped 0 bases, with 15 bases sitting between them. In DNA, the CDR3 is TGTGCCTGGAGGGCGCCAGGGGTGAGCTCCTATAATTCACCCCTCCACTTT. Residues: CAWRAPGVSSYNSPLHF.

The CDR3 spells CASSLESGPLNYGYTF. CDR3 DNA sequence: TGCGCCAGCAGCTTGGAATCCGGTCCATTGAACTATGGCTACACCTTC. V is TRBV5-1 and J is TRBJ1-2; D is unclear. From germline, CDR1 is SGHRS and CDR2 YFSETQ. The CDR3 is 16 amino acids. V was shortened by 0 bases and J by 2 bases, with 14 bases between the two germline ends.

The chain joins TRBV24-1 to TRBJ2-5; D is unclear. The germline gives CDR1 KGHDR, CDR2 SFDVKD. V shed 6 bases and J shed 2 bases, with 9 bases lying between them. This CDR3 spans 13 amino acids. The CDR3 loop reads CATSLSAQETQYF. The CDR3 DNA reads as TGTGCCACCAGTCTGTCAGCTCAAGAGACCCAGTACTTC.